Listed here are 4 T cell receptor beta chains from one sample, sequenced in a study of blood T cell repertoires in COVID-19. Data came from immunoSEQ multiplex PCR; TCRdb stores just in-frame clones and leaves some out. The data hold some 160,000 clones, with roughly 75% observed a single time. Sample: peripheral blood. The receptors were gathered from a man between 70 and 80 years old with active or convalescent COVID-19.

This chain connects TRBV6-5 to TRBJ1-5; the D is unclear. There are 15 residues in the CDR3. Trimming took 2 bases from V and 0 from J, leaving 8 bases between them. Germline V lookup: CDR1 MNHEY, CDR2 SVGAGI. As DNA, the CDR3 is TGTGCCAGCAGTTACGGCCCGTATAGCAATCAGCCCCAGCATTTT. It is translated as CASSYGPYSNQPQHF.

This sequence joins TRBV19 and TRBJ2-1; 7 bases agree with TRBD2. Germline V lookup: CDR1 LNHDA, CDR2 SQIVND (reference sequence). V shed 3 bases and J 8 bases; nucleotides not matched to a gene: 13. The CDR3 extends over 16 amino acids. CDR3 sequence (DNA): TGTGCCAGTAGTATGAGCGGGGCGGCCGTGCTGGATGAGCAGTTCTTC. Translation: CASSMSGAAVLDEQFF. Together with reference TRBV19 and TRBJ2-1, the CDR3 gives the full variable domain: DGGITQSPKYLFRKEGQNVTLSCEQNLNHDAMYWYRQDPGQGLRLIYYSQIVNDFQKGDIAEGYSVSREKKESFPLTVTSAQKNPTAFYLCASSMSGAAVLDEQFFGPGTRLTVL.

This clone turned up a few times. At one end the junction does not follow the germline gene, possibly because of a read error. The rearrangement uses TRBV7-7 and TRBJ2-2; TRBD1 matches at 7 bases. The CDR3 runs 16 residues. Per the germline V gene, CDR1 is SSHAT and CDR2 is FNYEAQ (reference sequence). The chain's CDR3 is CASSRRQGANTGELFF. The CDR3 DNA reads TGTGCTAGCAGCCGCAGACAGGGCGCGAACACCGGGGAGCTGTTTTTT.

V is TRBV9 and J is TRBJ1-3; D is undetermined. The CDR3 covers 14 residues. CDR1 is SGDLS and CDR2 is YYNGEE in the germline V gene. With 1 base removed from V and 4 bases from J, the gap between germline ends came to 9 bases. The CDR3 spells CASSVSVYGNTIYF. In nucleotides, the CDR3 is TGTGCCAGCAGCGTAAGCGTGTACGGAAACACCATATATTTT. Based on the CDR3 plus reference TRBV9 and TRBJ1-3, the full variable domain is DSGVTQTPKHLITATGQRVTLRCSPRSGDLSVYWYQQSLDQGLQFLIQYYNGEERAKGNILERFSAQQFPDLHSELNLSSLELGDSALYFCASSVSVYGNTIYFGEGSWLTVV.